Below are 21 T cell receptor beta chains sequenced from a single sample in a study of cytomegalovirus exposure and HLA in healthy donors. PCR amplification relied on 60 Vbeta primers (plus 13 Jbeta primers). The repertoire was sequenced with immunoSEQ multiplex PCR; TCRdb's copy has only in-frame clones and lacks some. The repertoire holds about 200,000 clones, with approximately 70% as singletons. The sample taken for sequencing was PBMCs. These receptors were taken from a man aged 35-49 years in good health and CMV-seropositive.

The V gene is TRBV2, the J gene TRBJ2-3, with 8 positions matching TRBD2. This CDR3 has 15 amino acids. In germline, CDR1 is SNHLY, CDR2 FYNNEI. V was pared by 3 bases and J by 6 bases, with 8 bases of the junction left unmatched. For the CDR3, the DNA is TGTGCCAGCAGTGATCTAGCGGGCGGATCGGATACGCAGTATTTT. It yields the protein CASSDLAGGSDTQYF.

The chain carries TRBV6-1 and TRBJ2-3; perhaps TRBD1 as D (5 bases). Germline assignment: CDR1 MNHNS and CDR2 SASEGT. The CDR3 totals 11 residues. V lost 6 bases, J lost 13 bases, and 14 bases lay in between. The CDR3 DNA reads TGTGCCAGCAGAGCCGGGCTAGGGGAGTATTTT. Its translation: CASRAGLGEYF.

CDR3 loop: CASSLRPGEKIFF. The CDR3, as DNA: TGTGCCAGCAGTTTGAGGCCTGGAGAGAAGATTTTCTTT. The rearrangement uses TRBV6-5 and TRBJ1-1; D gene uncertain. V dropped 4 bases and J dropped 13 bases, with 19 bases sitting between them. The CDR3 sequence is 13 residues long. Germline V CDR1 and CDR2: MNHEY, SVGAGI.

The chain combines TRBV9 with TRBJ2-2, with D perhaps matching TRBD2 (7 bases). Germline assignment: CDR1 SGDLS and CDR2 YYNGEE. Between the trimmed V and J ends, which lost 5 bases and 2 bases, there was a span of 16 bases. This CDR3 is built from 16 residues. The CDR3, as DNA: TGTGCCAGCAGTTATTGGGGGGGGCCCAACACCGGGGAGCTGTTTTTT. Translation: CASSYWGGPNTGELFF.

The chain has TRBV6-5 and TRBJ1-5; 7 positions match TRBD1. This CDR3 is 14 amino acids long. The V gene's germline CDR1 is MNHEY and CDR2 SVGAGI. V dropped 5 bases and J dropped 7; count of bases not matched to a gene: 8. In DNA form, the CDR3 reads TGTGCCAGCAGTACGGGACAGTCCGGGCAGCCCCAGCATTTT. Translation: CASSTGQSGQPQHF.

The rearrangement joins TRBV7-2 to TRBJ1-2, with 9 bases lining up with TRBD1. Looked up from germline, CDR1 is SGHTA and CDR2 is FQGNSA. CDR3 length equals 15 residues. V lost 6 bases, J lost 4 bases, and 9 bases stayed unmatched. The CDR3 DNA reads as TGTGCCAGCAGTCAACAGGGGGCGGTGAGCTATGGCTACACCTTC. Its translation is CASSQQGAVSYGYTF. The whole variable domain, filled in from reference TRBV7-2 and TRBJ1-2, reads GAGVSQSPSNKVTEKGKDVELRCDPISGHTALYWYRQSLGQGLEFLIYFQGNSAPDKSGLPSDRFSAERTGGSVSTLTIQRTQQEDSAVYLCASSQQGAVSYGYTFGSGTRLTVV.

As regards this clone: The germline gene is not matched at one end of the junction; a read error may be the cause. The gene calls are TRBV7-9 and TRBJ2-7; TRBD2 might be the D (6 bases). CDR3 length: 18 residues. Germline CDR1 SEHNR, CDR2 FQNEAQ (reference sequence). The CDR3 loop is CSSSLFNRWAPGAYEQYF. The CDR3 nucleotides read TGTTCCAGCAGCTTATTTAATCGTTGGGCTCCGGGAGCCTACGAGCAGTACTTC.

The chain joins TRBV6-6 to TRBJ1-1; TRBD1 is a possible D gene (5 bases). The CDR3 length is 14 residues. Germline V gene data show CDR1 as MNHNY and CDR2 as SVGAGI (reference sequence). Trimming cost V 6 bases and J 5 bases, with 16 bases left between them. CDR3 in amino acids: CASRGVGLATEAFF. CDR3 coding DNA: TGTGCCAGCAGAGGGGTGGGATTGGCAACTGAAGCTTTCTTT.

V and J are TRBV7-2 and TRBJ1-4; D is perhaps TRBD1 (5 bases). Looked up from germline, CDR1 is SGHTA and CDR2 is FQGNSA. The CDR3 has 15 residues. V dropped 5 bases and J dropped 1 base, with 11 bases sitting between them. CDR3 in amino acids: CASSPTGVTNEKLFF. The CDR3 nucleotides are TGTGCCAGCAGCCCCACGGGGGTAACTAATGAAAAACTGTTTTTT. Looking up the rest from reference TRBV7-2 and TRBJ1-4 gives the full variable domain: GAGVSQSPSNKVTEKGKDVELRCDPISGHTALYWYRQSLGQGLEFLIYFQGNSAPDKSGLPSDRFSAERTGGSVSTLTIQRTQQEDSAVYLCASSPTGVTNEKLFFGSGTQLSVL.

V gene TRBV13 combines with J gene TRBJ2-1; no definite D call. Germline assignment: CDR1 PRHDT and CDR2 FYEKMQ (reference sequence). The germline V and J ends were trimmed by 2 bases and 9 bases, with 8 bases remaining between them. The CDR3 is made up of 12 amino acids. The CDR3 here is CASSLLEFEQFF. The CDR3, as DNA: TGTGCCAGCAGCTTATTAGAGTTTGAGCAGTTCTTC.

The table lists this clone with a few counts. The chain carries TRBV4-3 and TRBJ2-5, with D possibly being TRBD1 (7 bases). V lost 1 base, J lost 5 bases, and 14 bases lay in between. Per germline, CDR1 LGHNA and CDR2 YSLEER. This CDR3 is 15 amino acids long. The CDR3 spells CASSQVSQGGETQYF. The DNA of the CDR3 is TGCGCCAGCAGCCAAGTTTCGCAGGGGGGTGAGACCCAGTACTTC.

The chain links TRBV7-9 to TRBJ1-6, with 7 bases matching TRBD1. The V segment lost 2 bases and the J segment 9 bases; nucleotides outside the gene matches: 4. CDR3 length: 14 amino acids. CDR1 and CDR2 from the germline V gene are SEHNR and FQNEAQ (reference sequence). CDR3: CASSLSYRGSPLHF. Written as DNA, the CDR3 is TGTGCCAGCAGCTTATCGTACAGGGGTTCACCCCTCCACTTT. The variable domain in full, completed from reference TRBV7-9 and TRBJ1-6, reads DTGVSQNPRHKITKRGQNVTFRCDPISEHNRLYWYRQTLGQGPEFLTYFQNEAQLEKSRLLSDRFSAERPKGSFSTLEIQRTEQGDSAMYLCASSLSYRGSPLHFGNGTRLTVT.

The chain links TRBV21-1 to TRBJ2-1; the D call TRBD2 from the table was never checked on the DNA. TRBV21-1 is designated a pseudogene. The CDR3 loop spans 17 amino acids. The CDR3 loop reads CNRTALAAEGWAGEQFF. CDR3 nucleotides: TGTAACCGAACCGCCCTCGCGGCGGAGGGCTGGGCGGGTGAGCAGTTCTTC.

The V call is TRBV2, the J call TRBJ2-7, with 9 bases aligning to TRBD2. This CDR3 comprises 14 residues. V trimming: 8 bases; J trimming: 0 bases; junction bases outside the gene matches: 5. The germline V gene has CDR1 SNHLY and CDR2 FYNNEI. CDR3 nucleotides: TGTGCCAGCGGCCGTAGCGGGGGCTCCTACGAGCAGTACTTC. Its translation is CASGRSGGSYEQYF. Looking up the rest from reference TRBV2 and TRBJ2-7 gives the full variable domain: EPEVTQTPSHQVTQMGQEVILRCVPISNHLYFYWYRQILGQKVEFLVSFYNNEISEKSEIFDDQFSVERPDGSNFTLKIRSTKLEDSAMYFCASGRSGGSYEQYFGPGTRLTVT.

V gene TRBV28 combines with J gene TRBJ2-7; the D is unclear. Trimming pared 5 bases from V and 0 bases from J, leaving 11 bases between. The V gene's germline CDR1 is MDHEN and CDR2 SYDVKM. This CDR3 is 14 amino acids long. In DNA, the CDR3 is TGTGCCAGCAGTCCCTTCACGAGCTCCTACGAGCAGTACTTC. As protein: CASSPFTSSYEQYF.

The rearrangement uses TRBV28 and TRBJ1-6; unclear D gene. Germline assignment: CDR1 MDHEN and CDR2 SYDVKM. Trimming removed 3 bases at V and 7 bases at J, with 25 bases between. This CDR3 has 19 residues. This CDR3 is CASSFRTLPVGSRNSPLHF. Written as DNA, the CDR3 is TGTGCCAGCAGTTTCCGGACTCTCCCCGTAGGATCTCGGAATTCACCCCTCCACTTT.

This clone was seen a few times. V is TRBV5-6 and J is TRBJ2-3; unclear D gene. Trimming took 5 bases from V and 4 from J, leaving 11 bases between them. The CDR3 consists of 13 residues. Per germline, CDR1 SGHDT and CDR2 YYEEEE. The CDR3 coding sequence is TGTGCCAGCAGGGCCGCCACAGCAGATACGCAGTATTTT. Amino acid sequence: CASRAATADTQYF.

The chain joins TRBV5-4 to TRBJ1-2; weak D call: TRBD1 (5 bases). CDR1 is SGHNT, CDR2 YYREEE, per germline (reference sequence). CDR3 length: 13 amino acids. V lost 5 bases and J 4 bases, leaving 12 bases between the germline ends. The CDR3: CASRGGLRYGYTF. The CDR3 DNA follows: TGTGCCAGCAGGGGGGGTTTGCGCTATGGCTACACCTTC.

The chain links TRBV5-6 to TRBJ2-2; 10 bases fit TRBD1. After removal of 0 bases from V and 3 bases from J, the junction contained 2 bases not matched to a gene. The CDR3 is made up of 16 amino acids. CDR1 and CDR2 from the germline V gene are SGHDT and YYEEEE. CDR3 loop: CASSLEGQGYTGELFF. In nucleotides, the CDR3 is TGTGCCAGCAGCTTGGAGGGACAGGGGTACACCGGGGAGCTGTTTTTT.

This clone was counted between two and nine times. The chain uses TRBV2 and TRBJ1-2; 7 positions match TRBD1. This CDR3 has 13 amino acids. Trimming took 6 bases from V and 4 from J; bases not matched to a gene: 5. The germline gives CDR1 SNHLY, CDR2 FYNNEI. The CDR3 loop is CASSVNRGYGYTF. The CDR3 DNA reads as TGTGCCAGCAGCGTAAACAGGGGCTATGGCTACACCTTC.

This clone occurred a few times. This chain links TRBV4-1 with TRBJ2-3, with 12 bases aligning to TRBD2. This CDR3 has 22 residues. Trimming at V came to 0 bases and at J to 3 bases, leaving 19 bases not matched to a gene. Germline assignment: CDR1 MGHRA and CDR2 YSYEKL. CDR3 amino acids: CASSQDTVGLGLAGGLTDTQYF. The DNA of the CDR3 is TGCGCCAGCAGCCAAGATACAGTGGGTCTAGGGCTAGCGGGGGGGCTAACAGATACGCAGTATTTT.